A selection of T cell receptor beta chains follows, all from one sample in a study of identical twins. TCRdb reanalysed the 5' RACE reads using MiXCR and keeps one entry per CDR3 protein. The table lists roughly 630,000 distinct CDR3 sequences, roughly 7.2% of them singletons, with 1.6% in the top ten. This same sample was also part of a study on yellow fever vaccine responses in identical twins.

Specimen: PBMCs. The receptors here all came from a woman aged 18-30 years in good health. The CDR3 runs from the conserved cysteine through the conserved F or W. D genes are given only for firm matches. Clone sizes are given selectively: once, few, many, or a class where the clone is expanded.

d_call	clone_size	v_call	j_call	cdr3_aa	cdr3_nt
TRBD1	many	TRBV14	TRBJ2-1	CASSQPGGRDNEQFF	TGTGCCAGCAGCCAACCAGGGGGCAGAGACAATGAGCAGTTCTTC
.	few	TRBV10-3	TRBJ1-1	CAISESGWTEAFF	TGTGCCATCAGTGAGTCTGGGTGGACTGAAGCTTTCTTT
TRBD1	many	TRBV20-1	TRBJ2-1	CSAPDRDVDEQFF	TGCAGTGCCCCGGACAGGGATGTCGATGAGCAGTTCTTC
TRBD2	few	TRBV5-5	TRBJ2-7	CASSQLLAGGYEQYF	TGTGCCAGCAGCCAACTTCTAGCGGGTGGCTACGAGCAGTACTTC
TRBD2	.	TRBV9	TRBJ2-1	CAVGGGSLNEQFF	TGTGCCGTTGGAGGCGGGAGTTTGAATGAGCAGTTCTTC
TRBD2	many	TRBV12-3/TRBV12-4	TRBJ2-1	CASSYLADSYNEQFF	TGTGCCAGCAGTTATCTAGCGGACTCCTACAATGAGCAGTTCTTC
.	many	TRBV12-3/TRBV12-4	TRBJ2-5	CASSPGGGQETQYF	TGTGCCAGCAGTCCGGGGGGCGGCCAAGAGACCCAGTACTTC
.	few	TRBV29-1	TRBJ2-3	CSVDTSASTDTQYF	TGCAGCGTTGATACTAGTGCGAGCACAGATACGCAGTATTTT
TRBD2	few	TRBV20-1	TRBJ2-2	CSARQAGGYTGELFF	TGCAGTGCTAGACAAGCGGGGGGTTACACCGGGGAGCTGTTTTTT
.	few	TRBV19	TRBJ2-7	CASSGGGGLSYEQYF	TGTGCCAGCTCGGGTGGAGGAGGCCTCTCCTACGAGCAGTACTTC
.	few	TRBV5-1	TRBJ2-3	CASSLAKQGYTDTQYF	TGCGCCAGCAGCTTGGCCAAACAGGGCTACACAGATACGCAGTATTTT
.	many	TRBV11-1	TRBJ2-1	CASGSRGVGTYNEQFF	TGTGCCAGCGGATCTAGAGGGGTAGGAACCTACAATGAGCAGTTCTTC
.	once	TRBV21-1	TRBJ2-1	CASSKEGAGDANVQFF	TGTGCCAGCAGCAAAGAGGGGGCAGGGGATGCCAATGTGCAGTTCTTC
.	.	TRBV6-1	TRBJ1-6	CASSELRTAYNSPLHF	TGTGCCAGCAGTGAATTACGGACCGCCTATAATTCACCCCTCCACTTT
.	.	TRBV12-3/TRBV12-4	TRBJ2-6	CASSFQGSGANVLTF	TGTGCCAGCAGTTTCCAGGGCTCTGGGGCCAACGTCCTGACTTTC
.	many	TRBV9	TRBJ2-1	CASSAPGHVFNEQFF	TGTGCCAGCAGCGCTCCGGGGCATGTCTTCAATGAGCAGTTCTTC
TRBD2	few	TRBV25-1	TRBJ2-1	CASSATGTSSYNEQFF	TGTGCCAGCAGTGCAACCGGGACTAGCTCCTACAATGAGCAGTTCTTC
.	.	TRBV24-1	TRBJ1-5	CATSGGLRQPQHF	TGTGCCACCAGTGGGGGGCTGAGGCAGCCCCAGCATTTT
.	.	TRBV6-4	TRBJ2-2	CASSASRSGELFF	TGTGCCAGCAGTGCGAGTAGGTCCGGGGAGCTGTTTTTT
.	.	TRBV5-1	TRBJ2-7	CASSLTGVTYEQYF	TGCGCCAGCAGCTTAACTGGCGTCACCTACGAGCAGTACTTC
TRBD2	.	TRBV19	TRBJ2-1	CASSISAGAPNEQFF	TGTGCCAGTAGTATTTCGGCGGGAGCCCCCAATGAGCAGTTCTTC
TRBD1	few	TRBV10-3	TRBJ1-2	CAIFGRGQGLDYGYTF	TGTGCCATCTTTGGAAGGGGACAGGGTTTAGACTATGGCTACACCTTC
TRBD2	many	TRBV5-1	TRBJ2-3	CASNFGGGSTDTQYF	TGCGCCAGCAATTTTGGCGGGGGTAGCACAGATACGCAGTATTTT
.	many	TRBV20-1	TRBJ1-5	CSARSRDSNQPQHF	TGCAGTGCTAGGAGCAGGGATAGCAATCAGCCCCAGCATTTT
TRBD1	many	TRBV6-5	TRBJ1-3	CASSYTGQGKSTGNTIYF	TGTGCCAGCAGTTACACGGGACAGGGTAAAAGTACTGGAAACACCATATATTTT
TRBD1	many	TRBV5-1	TRBJ2-7	CASSYTGTGDGLTYEQYF	TGCGCCAGCAGCTATACCGGGACAGGGGATGGCCTTACCTACGAGCAGTACTTC
.	.	TRBV27	TRBJ1-5	CASSWTAFSPQHF	TGTGCCAGCAGTTGGACAGCTTTTTCGCCCCAGCATTTT
.	few	TRBV3-1	TRBJ2-5	CASSQDVGGGETQYF	TGTGCCAGCAGCCAAGATGTAGGAGGGGGGGAGACCCAGTACTTC